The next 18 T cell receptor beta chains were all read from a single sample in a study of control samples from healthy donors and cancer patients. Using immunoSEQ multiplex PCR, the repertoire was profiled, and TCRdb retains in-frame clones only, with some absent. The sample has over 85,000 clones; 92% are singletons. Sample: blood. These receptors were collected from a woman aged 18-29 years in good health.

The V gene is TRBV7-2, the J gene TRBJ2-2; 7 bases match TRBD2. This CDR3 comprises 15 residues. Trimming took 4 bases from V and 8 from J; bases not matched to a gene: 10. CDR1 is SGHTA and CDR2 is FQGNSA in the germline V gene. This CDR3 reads CASSSRTSFGGELFF. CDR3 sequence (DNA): TGTGCCAGCAGCTCTAGGACTAGTTTTGGTGGGGAGCTGTTTTTT.

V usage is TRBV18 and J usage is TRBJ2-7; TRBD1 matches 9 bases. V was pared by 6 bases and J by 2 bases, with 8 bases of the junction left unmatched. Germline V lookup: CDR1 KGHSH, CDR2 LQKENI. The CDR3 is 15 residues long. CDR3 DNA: TGTGCCAGCTCTCGGGACAGGGAGAGCACCTACGAGCAGTACTTC. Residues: CASSRDRESTYEQYF. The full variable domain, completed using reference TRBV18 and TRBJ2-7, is NAGVMQNPRHLVRRRGQEARLRCSPMKGHSHVYWYRQLPEEGLKFMVYLQKENIIDESGMPKERFSAEFPKEGPSILRIQQVVRGDSAAYFCASSRDRESTYEQYFGPGTRLTVT.

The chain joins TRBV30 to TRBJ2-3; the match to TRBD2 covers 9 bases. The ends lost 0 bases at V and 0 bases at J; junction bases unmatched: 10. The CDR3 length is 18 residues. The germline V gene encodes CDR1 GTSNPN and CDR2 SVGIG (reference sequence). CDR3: CAWSVLMGLAGSTDTQYF. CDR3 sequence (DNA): TGTGCCTGGAGTGTACTCATGGGACTAGCTGGGAGCACAGATACGCAGTATTTT.

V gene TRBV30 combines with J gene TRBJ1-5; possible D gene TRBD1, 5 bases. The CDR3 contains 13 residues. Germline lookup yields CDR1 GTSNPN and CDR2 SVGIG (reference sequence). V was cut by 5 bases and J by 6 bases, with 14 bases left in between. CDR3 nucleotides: TGTGCCTGGCAGCAGGGTCCCTCTCAGCCCCAGCATTTT. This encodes CAWQQGPSQPQHF.

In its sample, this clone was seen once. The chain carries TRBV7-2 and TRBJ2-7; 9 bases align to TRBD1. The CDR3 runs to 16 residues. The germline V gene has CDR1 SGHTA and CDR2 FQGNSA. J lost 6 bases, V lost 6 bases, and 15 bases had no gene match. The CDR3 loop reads CASRLIVLGDRAEQYF. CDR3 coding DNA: TGTGCCAGCAGGCTAATAGTCCTAGGGGACAGGGCCGAGCAGTACTTC.

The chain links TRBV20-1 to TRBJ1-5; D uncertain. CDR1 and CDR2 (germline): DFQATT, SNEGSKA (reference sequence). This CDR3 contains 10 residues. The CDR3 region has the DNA TGCAGCCCATACAATCAGCCCCAGCATTTT. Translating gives CSPYNQPQHF.

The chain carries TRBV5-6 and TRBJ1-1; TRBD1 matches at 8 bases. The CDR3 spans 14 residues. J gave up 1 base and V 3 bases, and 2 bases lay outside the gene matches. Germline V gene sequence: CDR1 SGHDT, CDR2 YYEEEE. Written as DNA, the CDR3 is TGTGCCAGCAGCTGGGGACAGGAGAACACTGAAGCTTTCTTT. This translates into CASSWGQENTEAFF.

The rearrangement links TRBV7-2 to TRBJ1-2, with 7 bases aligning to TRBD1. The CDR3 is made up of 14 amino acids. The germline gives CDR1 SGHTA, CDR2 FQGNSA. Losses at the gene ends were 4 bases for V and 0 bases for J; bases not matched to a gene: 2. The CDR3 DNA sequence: TGTGCCAGCAGCTCGGGACAGACTAACTATGGCTACACCTTC. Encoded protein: CASSSGQTNYGYTF.

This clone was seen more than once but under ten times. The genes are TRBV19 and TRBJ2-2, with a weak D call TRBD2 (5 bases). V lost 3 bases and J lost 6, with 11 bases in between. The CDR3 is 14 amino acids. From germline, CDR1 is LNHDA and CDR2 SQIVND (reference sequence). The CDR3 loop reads CASSMMPGAGELFF. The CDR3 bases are TGTGCCAGTAGTATGATGCCCGGGGCCGGGGAGCTGTTTTTT.

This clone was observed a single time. The chain's CDR3 is CASRPAADPFGEQFF. The CDR3 nucleotides read TGTGCCAGCAGGCCAGCAGCGGACCCTTTTGGGGAGCAGTTCTTC. This rearrangement joins TRBV6-5 to TRBJ2-1; D possibly corresponds to TRBD2 (5 bases). Trimming took off 6 bases at V and 10 bases at J, with 22 bases between the two ends. This CDR3 region has 15 residues. The germline gives CDR1 MNHEY, CDR2 SVGAGI.

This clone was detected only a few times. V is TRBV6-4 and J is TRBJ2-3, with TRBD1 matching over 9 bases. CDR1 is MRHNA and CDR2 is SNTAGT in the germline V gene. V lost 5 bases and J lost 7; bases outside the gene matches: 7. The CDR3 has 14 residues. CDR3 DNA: TGTGCCAGCAGTCCCGGGACAGGGTCAAATACGCAGTATTTT. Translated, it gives CASSPGTGSNTQYF.

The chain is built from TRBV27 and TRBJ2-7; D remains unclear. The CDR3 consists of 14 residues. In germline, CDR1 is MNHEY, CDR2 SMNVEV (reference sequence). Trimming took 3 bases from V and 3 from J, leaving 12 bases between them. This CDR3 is CASSFLGRYYEQYF. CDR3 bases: TGTGCCAGCAGTTTTCTCGGCCGGTACTACGAGCAGTACTTC.

CDR3 residues: CASSSQGRTNEKLFF. The CDR3 bases are TGTGCCAGCAGCTCCCAGGGACGAACTAATGAAAAACTGTTTTTT. The chain uses TRBV7-2 and TRBJ1-4, with D tentatively TRBD1 (5 bases). V lost 4 bases and J lost 1, with 10 bases in between. This CDR3 is 15 amino acids long. CDR1 SGHTA and CDR2 FQGNSA come from the germline V gene.

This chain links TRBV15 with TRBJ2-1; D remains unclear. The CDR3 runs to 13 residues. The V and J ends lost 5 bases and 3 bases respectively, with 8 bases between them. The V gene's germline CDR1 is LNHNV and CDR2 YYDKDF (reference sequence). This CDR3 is CATSGRLYNEQFF. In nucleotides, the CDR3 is TGTGCCACCAGCGGACGCCTCTACAATGAGCAGTTCTTC.

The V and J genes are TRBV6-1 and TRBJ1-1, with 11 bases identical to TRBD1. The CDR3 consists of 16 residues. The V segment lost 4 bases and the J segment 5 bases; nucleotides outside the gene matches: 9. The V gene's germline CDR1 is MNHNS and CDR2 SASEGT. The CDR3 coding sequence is TGTGCCAGCAGTGTAACGGACAGGGGGCGCGGGACTGAAGCTTTCTTT. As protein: CASSVTDRGRGTEAFF.

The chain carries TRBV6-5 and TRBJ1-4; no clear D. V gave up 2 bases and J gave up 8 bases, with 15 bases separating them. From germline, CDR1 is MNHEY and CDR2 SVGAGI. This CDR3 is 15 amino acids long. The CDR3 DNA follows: TGTGCCAGCAGTTACGACGTGGTCCTTACCGAAAAACTGTTTTTT. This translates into CASSYDVVLTEKLFF.

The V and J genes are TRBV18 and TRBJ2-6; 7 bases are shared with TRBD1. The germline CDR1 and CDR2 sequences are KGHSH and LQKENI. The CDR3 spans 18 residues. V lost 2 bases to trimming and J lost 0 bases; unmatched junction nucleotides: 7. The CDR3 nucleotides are TGTGCCAGCTCACCAATACCGGGACAGACCTCTGGGGCCAACGTCCTGACTTTC. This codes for CASSPIPGQTSGANVLTF.

CDR3 protein: CASSLDYPYWEQYF. The CDR3 DNA follows: TGTGCCAGCAGCTTAGACTATCCTTACTGGGAGCAGTACTTC. This chain uses TRBV11-3 with TRBJ2-7; D unclear. Germline assignment: CDR1 SGHNT and CDR2 YENEEA. The CDR3 is 14 residues long. Between the trimmed V and J ends, which lost 0 bases and 7 bases, there was a span of 13 bases.